The present TCR beta chain was sequenced within a study of blood T cell repertoires in COVID-19. Study-level information: Italy, Spain and the United States were the sources of the convalescent and acute COVID-19 samples. PBMCs, B-cell-depleted T cells, or T cells provided the cDNA or gDNA that made up the material.

V shed 5 bases and J shed 5 bases, with 19 bases lying between them. The germline CDR1 and CDR2 sequences are MDHEN and SYDVKM. The length of the CDR3 is 15 residues. Seattle participants joined during active infection and were tracked over time. Clones were read by immunoSEQ multiplex PCR, and TCRdb kept only the in-frame ones, dropping some. The table lists 300,000 to 350,000 clones, around 90% of them singletons, with 6.8% in the top ten. The specimen sequenced was peripheral blood. The receptor was derived from a woman aged 30 to 39 with COVID-19, enrolled during active disease. The J gene is TRBJ2-7, the V gene TRBV28; maybe TRBD1 (6 bases). CDR3 loop: CASSVPGQGYNEQYF. Written as DNA, the CDR3 is TGTGCCAGCAGTGTACCTGGGCAGGGGTACAACGAGCAGTACTTC.